Below, 19 T cell receptor beta chains from the same sample are listed, as sequenced in a study of tumor-infiltrating lymphocytes in glioblastoma multiforme. TCRB libraries came from RNA via three nested multiplex PCR rounds. MiXCR was run by TCRdb on the multiplex PCR reads, yielding one entry per CDR3 protein. The data hold about 15,000 distinct CDR3 sequences, with 65% to 80% observed a single time. The specimen was brain tumor tissue. Every receptor here comes from a male donor with glioblastoma.

The chain combines TRBV12-3 or TRBV12-4 with TRBJ1-2; TRBD1 might be the D (6 bases). This CDR3 is 14 amino acids long. Between the trimmed V and J ends, which lost 6 bases and 9 bases, there was a span of 20 bases. In DNA, the CDR3 is TGTGCCAGCAGCCAGGGCAAACAGGGAAGGCGCTACACCTTC. The encoded protein is CASSQGKQGRRYTF.

The chain carries TRBV28 and TRBJ2-7, with D perhaps given as TRBD1 or TRBD2 (5 bases each). Germline values: CDR1 MDHEN, CDR2 SYDVKM. Trimming took off 5 bases at V and 3 bases at J, with 14 bases between the two ends. CDR3 length: 14 amino acids. The CDR3 coding sequence is TGTGCCAGCAGTCAGCCGGGACGGAGCTACGAGCAGTACTTC. Amino acid sequence: CASSQPGRSYEQYF.

The chain has TRBV6-2 or TRBV6-3 and TRBJ2-2; 11 bases line up with TRBD2. V was pared by 5 bases and J by 6 bases, with 11 bases of the junction left unmatched. CDR1 and CDR2 (germline): MNHEY, SVGEGT. The CDR3 length is 17 residues. The CDR3 DNA sequence: TGTGCCAGCAGTCGTCATACTAGCGGGAGATCCCCCGGGGAGCTGTTTTTT. Translation: CASSRHTSGRSPGELFF.

Remarks on this clonotype: One end of the junction does not line up with germline, which may come from a read error. The V call is TRBV11-2, the J call TRBJ2-2; 7 positions agree with TRBD2. This CDR3 has 20 amino acids. Germline-derived CDR1 and CDR2 are SGHAT and FQNNGV. CDR3 nucleotide sequence: TGTGCCAGCACCCCCACATTCGGCCAAGGGCTAGCGGTAAACACCGGGGAGCTCTCTTTT. As protein: CASTPTFGQGLAVNTGELSF.

Comment on this clonotype: This CDR3 fails to terminate in the conserved phenylalanine or tryptophan, so it likely reflects a read error. This chain links TRBV5-1 with TRBJ2-2, with 9 nucleotides matching TRBD2. CDR1 SGHRS and CDR2 YFSETQ come from the germline V gene. The J segment lost 0 bases and the V segment lost 5 bases, leaving 5 bases of the junction unmatched. The CDR3 extends over 16 amino acids. The chain's CDR3 is CASSFGTSTNTGELFS. The CDR3 DNA reads as TGCGCCAGCAGTTTCGGGACTAGCACGAACACCGGGGAGCTGTTTTCT.

Turning to this clonotype: The junction and the germline gene differ at one end; a read error may be behind it. The chain couples TRBV11-2 to TRBJ1-1, with D possibly being TRBD1 (6 bases). The CDR3 extends over 15 amino acids. The germline CDR1 and CDR2 sequences are SGHAT and FQNNGV. This CDR3 is CASNLGGQGGTEAFF. The CDR3 nucleotides are TGTGCCAGCAACTTAGGGGGACAAGGGGGCACTGAAGCTTTCTTT.

The sample holds many counts of this clonotype. One base away lies a much larger clone, so this may be a sequencing read error. The chain joins TRBV4-1 to TRBJ1-3; D gene unclear. V lost 1 base, J lost 2 bases, and 9 bases lay in between. CDR1 is MGHRA, CDR2 YSYEKL, per germline. The CDR3 runs 15 residues. The DNA for the CDR3 is TGCGCCAGCAGCCAAGGTACGATCCCTGGAAACACCATATATTTT. Translation: CASSQGTIPGNTIYF.

V is TRBV6-1 and J is TRBJ2-1, with 11 bases lining up with TRBD2. Germline loops: CDR1 MNHNS, CDR2 SASEGT. The J segment lost 7 bases and the V segment lost 5 bases, leaving 7 bases of the junction unmatched. The CDR3 is made up of 15 amino acids. In DNA form, the CDR3 reads TGTGCCAGCAGTCCTACTAGCGGGAGTTCGAATGAGCAGTTCTTC. This encodes CASSPTSGSSNEQFF.

The J gene is TRBJ2-5, the V gene TRBV30, with 11 bases identical to TRBD2. The CDR3 contains 14 residues. The V segment lost 5 bases and the J segment 5 bases; nucleotides outside the gene matches: 7. The germline gives CDR1 GTSNPN, CDR2 SVGIG (reference sequence). CDR3 in amino acids: CAWLAGGPGETQYF. As DNA, the CDR3 is TGTGCCTGGTTAGCGGGAGGGCCGGGGGAGACCCAGTACTTC.

This clonotype was detected only a few times. A read error may be the cause here, since a much bigger clone is one base away. V usage is TRBV11-2 and J usage is TRBJ2-1; D perhaps matches TRBD2 (5 bases). V lost 0 bases to trimming and J lost 6 bases, with 12 bases between them. The CDR3 loop spans 15 amino acids. Germline loops: CDR1 SGHAT, CDR2 FQNNGV. CDR3 amino acids: CASSLDWETINEQFF. The CDR3 bases are TGTGCCAGCAGCTTAGATTGGGAGACCATCAATGAGCAGTTCTTC.

For this clonotype: A junction end diverges from the germline sequence, so it may reflect a read error. V usage is TRBV20-1 and J usage is TRBJ1-6; D gene uncertain. This CDR3 comprises 15 residues. Germline V gene data show CDR1 as DFQATT and CDR2 as SNEGSKA (reference sequence). The CDR3 here is CSPRDPSSYNSFLHF. CDR3 nucleotides: TGCAGTCCTAGAGATCCCAGCTCCTATAATTCATTCCTCCACTTT.

The rearrangement uses TRBV12-3 or TRBV12-4 and TRBJ2-3; perhaps D is TRBD1 or TRBD2 (5 bases each). V lost 2 bases to trimming and J lost 2 bases, with 11 bases between them. This CDR3 region has 15 residues. The CDR3, as DNA: TGTGCCAGCAGTTTATCGGGGCGTTTCACAGATACGCAGTATTTT. This translates into CASSLSGRFTDTQYF.

This clonotype was counted only a few times. The V call is TRBV20-1, the J call TRBJ2-1, with 11 bases matching TRBD2. Germline CDR1 is DFQATT and CDR2 is SNEGSKA (reference sequence). The V segment lost 2 bases and the J segment 7 bases; nucleotides outside the gene matches: 13. This CDR3 has 17 residues. This chain's CDR3 is CSARKLTTSGIKNEQFF. As DNA, the CDR3 is TGCAGTGCTAGAAAACTAACGACTAGCGGGATAAAGAATGAGCAGTTCTTC.

V gene TRBV6-2 or TRBV6-3 combines with J gene TRBJ1-5; a possible D gene is TRBD1 (6 bases). Germline lookup yields CDR1 MNHEY and CDR2 SVGEGT. CDR3 length: 14 residues. V dropped 7 bases and J dropped 8 bases, with 18 bases sitting between them. The CDR3 sequence: CASNRNREREPQHF. CDR3 coding DNA: TGTGCCAGCAACAGAAACAGGGAACGTGAGCCCCAGCATTTT.

This clonotype was observed a handful of times. A much bigger clone sits one base away, suggesting this may be a read error. The V and J genes are TRBV5-1 and TRBJ2-5; D not resolved. This CDR3 is built from 13 residues. Germline CDR1 SGHRS, CDR2 YFSETQ. CDR3 in DNA: TGCGACAGCAGCTTTGAAATGTGGGAGACCCAGTACTTC. This translates into CDSSFEMWETQYF.

The CDR3 reads CASSWTGYEQYF. CDR3 in DNA: TGTGCCAGCAGTTGGACAGGGTACGAGCAGTACTTC. The J gene is TRBJ2-7, the V gene TRBV12-3 or TRBV12-4, with TRBD1 matching over 8 bases. The CDR3 is 12 amino acids. V trimming: 4 bases; J trimming: 4 bases; junction bases outside the gene matches: 0.

This clonotype was observed at least ten times. The rearrangement links TRBV4-3 to TRBJ2-7, with 7 bases matching TRBD2. CDR3 length: 16 residues. The germline V gene encodes CDR1 LGHNA and CDR2 YSLEER. The J segment lost 5 bases and the V segment lost 0 bases, leaving 10 bases of the junction unmatched. The CDR3: CASSQDLAGAYNEQYF. CDR3 DNA: TGCGCCAGCAGCCAAGATTTGGCGGGAGCCTACAACGAGCAGTACTTC.

This chain joins TRBV11-2 and TRBJ2-3, with D perhaps being TRBD1 or TRBD2 (6 bases each). This CDR3 has 18 amino acids. Trimming took 0 bases from V and 0 from J, leaving 16 bases between them. In germline, CDR1 is SGHAT, CDR2 FQNNGV. CDR3 DNA sequence: TGTGCCAGCAGCTTAGATAACCCCCAGGGGACTAGCACAGATACGCAGTATTTT. The encoded protein is CASSLDNPQGTSTDTQYF.

The V call is TRBV29-1, the J call TRBJ2-1; 8 bases are a match to TRBD1. V lost 6 bases, J lost 12 bases, and 22 bases stayed unmatched. CDR3 length equals 16 residues. The germline V gene has CDR1 SQVTM and CDR2 ANQGSEA. This CDR3 reads CSVAGQVSVLYSGQFF. CDR3 coding DNA: TGCAGCGTCGCGGGACAGGTATCGGTCTTATACAGTGGGCAGTTCTTC.